This T cell receptor beta chain was captured by sequencing in a study of T cell repertoires in cytomegalovirus infection. The CDR3 runs to 17 residues. CDR1 and CDR2 from the germline V gene are SGHTA and FQGNSA. TCRdb redid the calling of the reads with MiXCR, one entry per CDR3 protein. The data show about 450,000 distinct CDR3 sequences, about a third seen once. Turning to this clonotype: A much larger clone lies one base from this, so it may be a read error.

The sequenced sample was PBMCs. This clonotype originated in a human donor in good health (CMV status not recorded). Some clones in this sample may be carry-over from other donors' samples. The genes are TRBV7-2 and TRBJ1-6; D gene uncertain. CDR3 protein: CASSLESSPVYNSPHHF. DNA of the CDR3: TGTGCCAGCAGCTTAGAAAGCAGTCCTGTTTATAATTCACCCCACCACTTT.